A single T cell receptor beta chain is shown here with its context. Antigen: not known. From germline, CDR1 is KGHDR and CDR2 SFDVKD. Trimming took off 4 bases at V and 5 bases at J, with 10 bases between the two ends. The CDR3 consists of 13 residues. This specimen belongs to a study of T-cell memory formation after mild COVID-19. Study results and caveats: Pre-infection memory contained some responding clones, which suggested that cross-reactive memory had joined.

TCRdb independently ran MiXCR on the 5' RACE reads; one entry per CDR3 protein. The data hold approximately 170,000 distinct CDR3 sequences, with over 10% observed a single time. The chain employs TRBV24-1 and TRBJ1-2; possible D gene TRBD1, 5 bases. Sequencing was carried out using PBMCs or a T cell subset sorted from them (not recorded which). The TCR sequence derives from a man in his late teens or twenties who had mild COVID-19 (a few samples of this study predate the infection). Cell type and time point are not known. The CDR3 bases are TGTGCCACCAGTGAAGGGGAGGAGTATGGCTACACCTTC. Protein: CATSEGEEYGYTF.